These 21 T cell receptor beta chains share one sample of origin, sequenced in a study of metastatic and nonmetastatic thyroid tumors (dated by TCRdb to 2018 to 2020). Receptors were amplified or captured by PCR. This sample was sequenced with an Illumina HiSeq 4000. TCRdb applied fastp at Q25 and MiXCR to the public reads, then kept only in-frame beta chains. The sample table contains about 24,000 clones; only one count was recorded for roughly 23% of them. Just over 7.5% of the sample is in the top ten clones. Before undergoing thyroid surgery, none of the patients had been given any kind of treatment. Source material: blood. These receptors were obtained from a female donor with papillary thyroid cancer or a benign thyroid nodule (not recorded which). Some clones in this sample may be carry-over from other donors' samples.

This clone has at least ten counts. The V call is TRBV7-3, the J call TRBJ1-1; perhaps TRBD1 as D (6 bases). The CDR3 is 16 amino acids. The germline V gene has CDR1 SGHTA and CDR2 FQGTGA. Trimming left V 5 bases short and J 0 bases short, with 16 bases between. The CDR3 loop is CASSMDSSTMNTEAFF. Written as DNA, the CDR3 is TGTGCCAGCAGCATGGACAGCTCTACTATGAACACTGAAGCTTTCTTT.

This clone has just one count. This chain links TRBV11-2 with TRBJ2-2; the D gene is possibly TRBD2 (7 bases). The V end was cut by 7 bases, the J end by 1 base, with 16 bases between. CDR1 SGHAT and CDR2 FQNNGV come from the germline V gene. The CDR3 is made up of 16 amino acids. As DNA, the CDR3 is TGTGCCAGCACCAAGGGGGGGGCTGGGAACACCGGGGAGCTGTTTTTT. Residues: CASTKGGAGNTGELFF.

This chain's CDR3 is CSARADTMVFF. The CDR3 region has the DNA TGCAGTGCTAGAGCGGACACTATGGTTTTCTTT. The V call is TRBV20-1, the J call TRBJ1-1; possible D gene TRBD1, 5 bases. Germline CDR1 and CDR2: DFQATT and SNEGSKA (reference sequence). This CDR3 region has 11 residues. V lost 1 base to trimming and J lost 13 bases, with 13 bases between them.

This clone is deemed medium-sized. The V and J genes are TRBV6-2 or TRBV6-3 and TRBJ2-2; D unresolved. Trimming left V 7 bases short and J 0 bases short, with 9 bases between. There are 14 residues in the CDR3. Germline-derived CDR1 and CDR2 are MNHEY and SVGEGT. This CDR3 reads CASIGTANTGELFF. The CDR3 coding sequence is TGTGCCAGCATTGGAACAGCGAACACCGGGGAGCTGTTTTTT.

This clone is classed as medium-sized. J is TRBJ2-2 and V is TRBV19; 8 nucleotides align to TRBD1. The CDR3 totals 15 residues. Germline loops: CDR1 LNHDA, CDR2 SQIVND (reference sequence). V lost 6 bases, J lost 3 bases, and 6 bases stayed unmatched. The CDR3: CASSPGQAYTGELFF. The CDR3 DNA is TGTGCCAGTAGCCCGGGACAGGCCTACACCGGGGAGCTGTTTTTT.

This clone appeared many times. J is TRBJ2-2 and V is TRBV7-9; tentatively, D is TRBD2 (5 bases). CDR3 length equals 15 residues. CDR1 and CDR2 from the germline V gene are SEHNR and FQNEAQ (reference sequence). Deletions cut 5 bases from V and 6 bases from J, with 16 bases between. CDR3 in DNA: TGTGCCAGCAGCCCGCGGACTGTTCGGCCCGGGGAGCTGTTTTTT. Translating it yields CASSPRTVRPGELFF. The entire variable domain, with the rest obtained from reference TRBV7-9 and TRBJ2-2, is as follows: DTGVSQNPRHKITKRGQNVTFRCDPISEHNRLYWYRQTLGQGPEFLTYFQNEAQLEKSRLLSDRFSAERPKGSFSTLEIQRTEQGDSAMYLCASSPRTVRPGELFFGEGSRLTVL.

At least ten counts were recorded for this clone. The chain carries TRBV5-4 and TRBJ1-1, with 8 bases lining up with TRBD1. Germline V gives CDR1 SGHNT, CDR2 YYREEE (reference sequence). The trim removed 2 bases at V and 7 bases at J, leaving 1 base unmatched. CDR3 size: 12 residues. The CDR3 reads CASSFDRGEAFF. DNA of the CDR3: TGTGCCAGCAGCTTTGACAGGGGTGAAGCTTTCTTT. Full variable domain (remainder filled in from reference TRBV5-4 and TRBJ1-1): ETGVTQSPTHLIKTRGQQVTLRCSSQSGHNTVSWYQQALGQGPQFIFQYYREEENGRGNFPPRFSGLQFPNYSSELNVNALELDDSALYLCASSFDRGEAFFGQGTRLTVV.

The V gene is TRBV27, the J gene TRBJ2-1; D is unresolved. Germline V gives CDR1 MNHEY, CDR2 SMNVEV (reference sequence). V lost 3 bases and J lost 5, with 8 bases in between. The CDR3 is 13 residues long. The CDR3 here is CASSFSANNEQFF. Here the CDR3 DNA reads TGTGCCAGCAGTTTTTCGGCCAACAATGAGCAGTTCTTC.

In this sample, this clone turned up many times. The chain employs TRBV18 and TRBJ2-7; weak D call: TRBD1 (5 bases). Germline CDR1 and CDR2: KGHSH and LQKENI. The CDR3 totals 15 residues. Trimming left V 0 bases short and J 6 bases short, with 15 bases between. CDR3 in amino acids: CASSPPDKAGREQYF. The CDR3 nucleotides are TGTGCCAGCTCACCACCGGACAAAGCCGGGCGCGAGCAGTACTTC. The full variable domain, completed using reference TRBV18 and TRBJ2-7, is NAGVMQNPRHLVRRRGQEARLRCSPMKGHSHVYWYRQLPEEGLKFMVYLQKENIIDESGMPKERFSAEFPKEGPSILRIQQVVRGDSAAYFCASSPPDKAGREQYFGPGTRLTVT.

This clone was observed at least ten times. This rearrangement joins TRBV29-1 to TRBJ2-7; D may be TRBD2 (6 bases). CDR1 is SQVTM, CDR2 ANQGSEA, per germline. The CDR3 is 14 residues long. V was clipped by 1 base and J by 0 bases, with 10 bases between them. In DNA, the CDR3 is TGCAGCGTTGAAGCGGGGGTCGGCTCCTACGAGCAGTACTTC. This codes for CSVEAGVGSYEQYF.

This clone was seen repeatedly, ten times or more. The CDR3 is CASSQRGIGANVLTF. The DNA of the CDR3 is TGTGCCAGCAGCCAACGCGGAATCGGGGCCAACGTCCTGACTTTC. V and J are TRBV16 and TRBJ2-6; D is ambiguous. CDR1 and CDR2 from the germline V gene are KGHSY and FQNENV. V was clipped by 2 bases and J by 4 bases, with 9 bases between them. The length of the CDR3 is 15 residues.

This clone was seen many times. V usage is TRBV6-1 and J usage is TRBJ1-5; no definite D call. V lost 6 bases and J 3 bases, leaving 6 bases between the germline ends. CDR3 size: 12 residues. Germline assignment: CDR1 MNHNS and CDR2 SASEGT. The CDR3, as DNA: TGTGCCAGCAGGACGCACAATCAGCCCCAGCATTTT. It translates to CASRTHNQPQHF.

As to this clone: Just one base apart from a much larger clone, this may be a read error. The chain couples TRBV29-1 to TRBJ1-5; perhaps TRBD1 as D (6 bases). V shed 6 bases and J shed 4 bases, with 13 bases lying between them. The germline V gene encodes CDR1 SQVTM and CDR2 ANQGSEA. The length of the CDR3 is 13 residues. CDR3 loop: CSVGAGRNQPQHF. The CDR3 DNA reads TGCAGCGTGGGGGCCGGTAGAAATCAGCCCCAGCATTTT.

This clone was observed at least ten times. The chain uses TRBV7-9 and TRBJ1-2; D is uncertain. Trimming took off 1 base at V and 5 bases at J, with 20 bases between the two ends. The CDR3 is 17 amino acids. Germline values: CDR1 SEHNR, CDR2 FQNEAQ (reference sequence). In DNA form, the CDR3 reads TGTGCCAGCAGCTTAGTTACGCAAAGCTTTGCCCGGTATGGCTACACCTTC. Amino acid sequence: CASSLVTQSFARYGYTF.

In its sample, this clone is medium-sized (0.01 to 0.1%). The chain combines TRBV6-1 with TRBJ2-7; TRBD1 matches at 7 bases. Germline CDR1 reads MNHNS; CDR2 reads SASEGT. The V segment lost 2 bases and the J segment 7 bases; nucleotides outside the gene matches: 8. CDR3 length: 14 amino acids. The CDR3 DNA sequence: TGTGCCAGCAGTGAACTGTGGACAGGTGGAGAGCAGTACTTC. Translating gives CASSELWTGGEQYF.

Many counts were recorded for this clone. At one end, the junction sequence differs from germline, possibly due to a read error. The gene calls are TRBV18 and TRBJ2-7; possibly TRBD2 for D (6 bases). The CDR3 spans 13 residues. Germline V gene sequence: CDR1 KGHSH, CDR2 LQKENI. The CDR3 coding sequence is TGTGCCAGCTCCCCACTAGCCGGGGACGAGCAGTACTTC. Translation: CASSPLAGDEQYF.

This clone was found many times. J is TRBJ1-3 and V is TRBV28; D unresolved. Germline CDR1 reads MDHEN; CDR2 reads SYDVKM. The CDR3 length is 12 residues. Trimming left V 10 bases short and J 0 bases short, with 7 bases between. CDR3 protein: CATRSSGNTIYF. The CDR3 DNA sequence: TGTGCCACCCGGAGCTCTGGAAACACCATATATTTT. Together with reference TRBV28 and TRBJ1-3, the CDR3 gives the full variable domain: DVKVTQSSRYLVKRTGEKVFLECVQDMDHENMFWYRQDPGLGLRLIYFSYDVKMKEKGDIPEGYSVSREKKERFSLILESASTNQTSMYLCATRSSGNTIYFGEGSWLTVV.

This chain connects TRBV7-2 to TRBJ2-7; D is undetermined. This CDR3 comprises 12 residues. The germline gives CDR1 SGHTA, CDR2 FQGNSA. V was pared by 5 bases and J by 7 bases, with 12 bases between. The chain's CDR3 is CASSPLLVEQYF. The CDR3 region has the DNA TGTGCCAGCAGCCCCCTTTTAGTGGAGCAGTACTTC.

There are many counts of this clone. The chain has TRBV2 and TRBJ2-3, with 12 bases identical to TRBD2. This CDR3 region has 17 residues. CDR1 SNHLY and CDR2 FYNNEI come from the germline V gene. With V trimmed by 2 bases and J by 4 bases, 7 bases remained unmatched. CDR3 in amino acids: CASSEPRTSGNSDTQYF. CDR3 nucleotide sequence: TGTGCCAGCAGTGAACCGAGGACTAGCGGGAACTCAGATACGCAGTATTTT.

In its sample, this clone was seen many times. The rearrangement uses TRBV9 and TRBJ2-2; 8 bases align to TRBD2. Germline CDR1 is SGDLS and CDR2 is YYNGEE. The CDR3 runs 16 residues. The V segment lost 0 bases and the J segment 6 bases; nucleotides outside the gene matches: 7. The CDR3 bases are TGTGCCAGCAGCGTAGGAGGAGCGGGAGCGGCCGGGGAGCTGTTTTTT. Translating gives CASSVGGAGAAGELFF.

This clone was picked up many times. V gene TRBV29-1 combines with J gene TRBJ2-3; D is perhaps TRBD2 (7 bases). The CDR3 consists of 15 residues. V gave up 1 base and J gave up 5 bases, with 16 bases separating them. From germline, CDR1 is SQVTM and CDR2 ANQGSEA. CDR3 sequence: CSVEGGGEVIDTQYF. For the CDR3, the DNA is TGCAGCGTTGAAGGGGGGGGCGAGGTTATAGATACGCAGTATTTT.